This TCR beta chain was recorded in a study of T-cell reconstitution after alpha-beta-depleted transplantation in children. The CDR3 has 13 amino acids. V shed 0 bases and J shed 7 bases, with 7 bases lying between them. Unique molecular identifiers tagged the TCRbeta library. MiXCR was run by TCRdb on the PCR reads, yielding one entry per CDR3 protein. This table holds roughly 400,000 distinct CDR3 sequences, roughly 20% found once. The sample here was PBMCs from the stem cell graft donor, taken from the stem cell graft. This receptor was identified in a human donor who donated a stem cell graft to a child with acute myeloid leukemia. The V gene is TRBV12-3 or TRBV12-4, the J gene TRBJ2-4; D tentatively reads TRBD1 or TRBD2 (6 bases each). CDR3 region: CASSLAGGNIQYF. The CDR3 bases are TGTGCCAGCAGTTTAGCAGGGGGGAACATTCAGTACTTC.